This TCR beta chain is from a study of human T cells and chemical hapten exposure. Looking at the study overall: Predominantly women, the patients had alopecia areata, totalis or universalis. Study findings and constraints: Relative to control repertoires, expanded TCRs gave rise to significantly more large CDR3 similarity clusters. Those TCRs sitting above 1 in 1000 frequency stayed the same with DPC sensitization.

Each CDR3 protein gets one entry after TCRdb re-called the RACE reads with MiXCR. The sample consists of nearly 85,000 distinct CDR3 sequences, more than 9% of them appearing once. This clonotype was seen repeatedly, ten times or more. The antigen is not known. The CDR3 covers 12 residues. Trimming pared 4 bases from V and 8 bases from J, leaving 8 bases between. In germline, CDR1 is KGHSH, CDR2 LQKENI. The sample's time point: patch test 2, 6 weeks after DPC sensitization. The treatment denotes: therapeutic diphenylcyclopropenone sensitization with weekly scalp DPC. Alopecia patients, 18 to 70 years old and DPC-suitable, served as donors.

The sample here was whole blood, taken in connection with sensitization to the hapten diphenylcyclopropenone (DPC). V usage is TRBV18 and J usage is TRBJ1-4; D perhaps matches TRBD1 (5 bases). This receptor was obtained from a young man with alopecia areata. Some clones in this sample may be carry-over from other donors' samples. This chain's CDR3 is CASSRRDEKLFF. The DNA of the CDR3 is TGTGCCAGCTCACGTCGGGACGAAAAACTGTTTTTT.